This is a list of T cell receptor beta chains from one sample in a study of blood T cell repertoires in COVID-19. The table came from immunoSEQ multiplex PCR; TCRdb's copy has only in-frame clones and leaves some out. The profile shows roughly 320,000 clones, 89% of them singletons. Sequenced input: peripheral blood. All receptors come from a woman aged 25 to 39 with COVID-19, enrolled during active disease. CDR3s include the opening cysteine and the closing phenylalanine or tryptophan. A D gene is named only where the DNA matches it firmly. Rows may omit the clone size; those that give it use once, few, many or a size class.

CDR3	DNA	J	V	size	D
CASSPSVGGGPNYGYTF	TGTGCCAGCAGTCCATCAGTTGGGGGGGGCCCTAACTATGGCTACACCTTC	TRBJ1-2	TRBV6-6	.	.
CAISESSGGANEQFF	TGTGCCATCAGTGAATCTAGCGGGGGGGCGAATGAGCAGTTCTTC	TRBJ2-1	TRBV10-3	.	TRBD2
CAWSVPGLDIETQYF	TGTGCCTGGAGTGTTCCCGGACTAGATATTGAGACCCAGTACTTC	TRBJ2-5	TRBV30	.	TRBD2
CASRVDRGGEKLFF	TGTGCCAGCAGGGTGGACAGGGGAGGTGAAAAACTGTTTTTT	TRBJ1-4	TRBV27	.	TRBD1
CASSFSRENIQYF	TGTGCCAGCAGTTTTTCCCGGGAAAACATTCAGTACTTC	TRBJ2-4	TRBV27	.	.
CASSVGAALEGELFF	TGTGCCAGCAGCGTAGGGGCTGCCCTCGAAGGGGAGCTGTTTTTT	TRBJ2-2	TRBV9	few	.
CASSLLYKNIQYF	TGTGCCAGCAGTTTGCTCTACAAAAACATTCAGTACTTC	TRBJ2-4	TRBV12-3/TRBV12-4	.	.
CASSLSRVGNTIYF	TGTGCCAGCAGCTTATCCAGGGTGGGAAACACCATATATTTT	TRBJ1-3	TRBV7-9	.	.
CASSLQGRSTDTQYF	TGCGCCAGCAGCTTACAGGGACGGAGCACAGATACGCAGTATTTT	TRBJ2-3	TRBV5-1	.	.
CASSGQGSGANVLTF	TGTGCCAGCAGCGGTCAGGGGTCTGGGGCCAACGTCCTGACTTTC	TRBJ2-6	TRBV11-3	.	.
CASSLGYPRDRQATGELFF	TGCGCCAGCAGCTTGGGATACCCCCGGGACAGGCAAGCCACCGGGGAGCTGTTTTTT	TRBJ2-2	TRBV5-1	.	TRBD1
CATSPATYGYTF	TGTGCCACCTCACCCGCGACTTATGGCTACACCTTC	TRBJ1-2	TRBV28	.	.
CASSLAEGGTAGISYEQYF	TGCGCCAGCAGCTTGGCCGAGGGTGGAACGGCAGGAATCTCCTACGAGCAGTACTTC	TRBJ2-7	TRBV5-1	.	.
CASSKTDRGNIQYF	TGTGCCAGCAGTAAGACCGACAGGGGAAACATTCAGTACTTC	TRBJ2-4	TRBV6-5	.	TRBD1